This T cell receptor beta chain was sequenced during a study of OX40 agonist ivuxolimab in advanced cancers. About the full investigation: The costimulatory receptor OX40 (CD134) was targeted by ivuxolimab, a fully human IgG2 agonistic monoclonal antibody. Intravenous ivuxolimab was administered to patients every 2 weeks at six dose levels: 0.01, 0.1, 0.3, 1.5, 3 and 10 mg/kg. In the dose-escalation cohort, over 65% of patients were male, and the mean age was roughly 60 years, with a range of about 23 to 80. Three dose-escalation patients achieved partial responses, one with hepatocellular carcinoma and two with cutaneous melanoma. Patients were allowed to have had prior anti-PD-1, anti-PD-L1 or anti-CTLA-4 therapy, and 40% of the dose-escalation patients had been treated with checkpoint inhibitors. The paper covers the monotherapy dose-escalation part of the phase I ivuxolimab trial, which included N of about 56 patients. The purpose of peripheral TCRbeta sequencing was to test whether ivuxolimab changed TCR sequence diversity and led to clonal T-cell expansion. Of the approximately 53 patients in dose escalation, some 20 had hepatocellular carcinoma, some 15 had melanoma, 9 had renal cell carcinoma and 9 had head and neck cancer.

Patients with autoimmune disease history or receiving systemic immunosuppression were excluded from the trial. Peripheral blood for TCR sequencing was collected from all dose cohorts at baseline, on cycle 4 day 1, and on cycle 7 day 1. Samples came from an open-label, multicenter, first-in-human phase I dose-escalation trial of ivuxolimab. Adults with locally advanced or metastatic head and neck squamous cell, hepatocellular, melanoma or renal cell carcinoma were enrolled in the trial. Before TCR sequencing, CD4+ and CD8+ T cells were separately sorted from peripheral blood. Overall study outcomes, separate from this receptor: In the 0.1-3.0 mg/kg groups, partial responders had among the lowest normalized peripheral clonal expansion, particularly in CD8+ T cells. Antigen specificity was not determined for the clonally expanded peripheral T cells. At doses of 0.1 to 3.0 mg/kg, clonal expansion of both CD4+ and CD8+ T cells in blood was seen between baseline and week 6. After ivuxolimab, CD8+ T cells had more expanded clones than CD4+ T cells on average. Low levels of normalized T-cell clonal expansion were also seen in some patients who did not respond.

Details on this clone: What this receptor recognizes is not known. No base quality values were provided; no much bigger clone lies one nucleotide off.

For sequencing of the TCRbeta CDR3 region, genomic DNA was extracted from the sorted cells. The immunoSEQ Assay was used to sequence the TCRbeta CDR3 regions. Held by TCRdb, this immuneACCESS table contains in-frame sequences only and omits some clones. Under half of the omission traces to an unresolved V gene where checked; the cause of the rest is unknown. Across this sample there are roughly 65,000 clones, with 70% to 85% seen only once. About 11% of the sample is held by the ten biggest clonotypes. Reading from cysteine to phenylalanine, the CDR3 counts 16 amino acids. Just CDR3 DNA is preserved here, 48 bases in frame from base 1. Germline trimming: 3 bases from V, 0 bases from J; junction bases outside gene matches: 8. Per the germline V gene, SNHLY is the CDR1 and FYNNEI is the CDR2.

This material consisted of CD4+ or CD8+ T cells sorted from blood, taken in a trial of the OX40 agonist ivuxolimab. The chain joins TRBV2 to TRBJ2-7, and 7 bases in between align with TRBD1. The source is an adult with an advanced solid tumor such as melanoma, head and neck, liver or kidney cancer. The bases are TGTGCCAGCAGTGAGGTTGTGGGGGACAGCTCCTACGAGCAGTACTTC. It translates as CASSEVVGDSSYEQYF.